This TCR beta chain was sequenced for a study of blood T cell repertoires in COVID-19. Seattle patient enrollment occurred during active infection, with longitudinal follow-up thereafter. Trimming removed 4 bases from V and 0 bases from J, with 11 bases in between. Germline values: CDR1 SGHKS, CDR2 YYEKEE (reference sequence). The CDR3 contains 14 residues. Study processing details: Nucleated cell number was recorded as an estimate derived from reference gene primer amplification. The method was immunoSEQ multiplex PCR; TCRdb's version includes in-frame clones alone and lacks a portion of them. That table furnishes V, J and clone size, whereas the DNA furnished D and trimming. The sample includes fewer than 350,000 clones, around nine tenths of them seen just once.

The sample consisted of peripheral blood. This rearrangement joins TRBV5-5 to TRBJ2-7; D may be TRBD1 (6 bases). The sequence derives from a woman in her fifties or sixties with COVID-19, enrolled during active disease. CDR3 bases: TGTGCCAGCAGCGCCAGGGGCACCTCCTACGAGCAGTACTTC. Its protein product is CASSARGTSYEQYF.